What follows are 29 T cell receptor beta chains derived from one specimen sequenced in a study of OX40 agonist ivuxolimab in advanced cancers. Clones were read by immunoSEQ multiplex PCR, and TCRdb kept only the in-frame ones, dropping some. The table has 50,000 to 75,000 clones, 70% to 90% seen once. The sequenced sample was CD4+ or CD8+ T cells sorted from blood, obtained in a trial of the OX40 agonist ivuxolimab. The receptors were gathered from an adult with an advanced solid tumor such as melanoma, head and neck, liver or kidney cancer.

This clone was found a few times. The chain is built from TRBV14 and TRBJ2-5; 7 positions agree with TRBD2. J was trimmed by 9 bases and V by 3 bases; bases with no gene match: 10. Germline V gene lookup returns CDR1 SGHDN and CDR2 FVKESK. The CDR3 has 14 residues. DNA for the CDR3: TGTGCCAGCAGCCATGTGGTGTCTCGGGGGGCCCAGTACTTC. Its protein is CASSHVVSRGAQYF.

The rearrangement links TRBV7-8 to TRBJ1-1; D ambiguous. CDR1 SGHVS and CDR2 FQNEAQ come from the germline V gene. The CDR3 spans 12 residues. The V gene lost 1 base and the J gene lost 1 base, with 1 base spanning the gap. This CDR3 is CASSLENTEAFF. As DNA, the CDR3 is TGTGCCAGCAGCTTAGAGAACACTGAAGCTTTCTTT.

In regard to this clone: Other DNA sequences from this sample encode an identical CDR3 as well. The V call is TRBV30, the J call TRBJ2-2, with 7 bases aligning to TRBD2. Per germline, CDR1 GTSNPN and CDR2 SVGIG (reference sequence). CDR3 length equals 15 residues. With V trimmed by 1 base and J by 1 base, 3 bases remained unmatched. CDR3 residues: CAWSGGGWNTGELFF. As DNA, the CDR3 is TGTGCCTGGAGTGGGGGGGGGTGGAACACCGGGGAGCTGTTTTTT. The complete variable domain, with remaining parts taken from reference TRBV30 and TRBJ2-2, reads SQTIHQWPATLVQPVGSPLSLECTVEGTSNPNLYWYRQAAGRGLQLLFYSVGIGQISSEVPQNLSASRPQDRQFILSSKKLLLSDSGFYLCAWSGGGWNTGELFFGEGSRLTVL.

V gene TRBV28 combines with J gene TRBJ2-3; D is undetermined. Per the germline V gene, CDR1 is MDHEN and CDR2 is SYDVKM. Trimming pared 5 bases from V and 4 bases from J, leaving 10 bases between. This CDR3 contains 13 residues. The CDR3 region has the DNA TGTGCCAGCAGTCCCAGGATCGCAGATACGCAGTATTTT. Its protein product is CASSPRIADTQYF.

This clone showed up just once. The chain couples TRBV6-1 to TRBJ2-1; 7 bases agree with TRBD1. The CDR3 has 19 residues. V gave up 4 bases and J gave up 0 bases; unmatched junction bases: 15. CDR1 is MNHNS and CDR2 is SASEGT in the germline V gene. The CDR3 spells CASSGPSSPRGSSYNEQFF. As DNA, the CDR3 is TGTGCCAGCAGTGGCCCTTCTTCACCCAGGGGGAGCTCCTACAATGAGCAGTTCTTC.

The J gene is TRBJ2-7, the V gene TRBV28; possible D gene TRBD2, 5 bases. The germline V gene encodes CDR1 MDHEN and CDR2 SYDVKM. V lost 5 bases, J lost 8 bases, and 19 bases lay in between. The CDR3 has 14 amino acids. The CDR3 spells CASSLSGEPTQQYF. The DNA for the CDR3 is TGTGCCAGCAGTCTATCCGGGGAACCCACTCAGCAGTACTTC.

The CDR3 here is CASSPRDLQTQYF. CDR3 bases: TGTGCCAGCAGCCCCCGGGACTTACAGACCCAGTACTTC. This chain links TRBV5-6 with TRBJ2-5; TRBD2 might be the D (6 bases). This CDR3 region has 13 residues. Trimming cost V 4 bases and J 6 bases, with 13 bases left between them. Looked up from germline, CDR1 is SGHDT and CDR2 is YYEEEE.

In this sample, this clone turned up a few times. The chain has TRBV5-6 and TRBJ1-1, with D perhaps matching TRBD1 (6 bases). CDR1 SGHDT and CDR2 YYEEEE come from the germline V gene. Trimming removed 6 bases from V and 4 bases from J, with 19 bases in between. CDR3 length equals 15 residues. The CDR3 sequence is CASTLTGQVGTEAFF. The CDR3 nucleotides are TGTGCCAGCACCCTTACGGGACAAGTGGGCACTGAAGCTTTCTTT.

This clone occurred once. The V gene is TRBV9, the J gene TRBJ1-2; unclear D gene. CDR3 length: 12 amino acids. Trimming cost V 8 bases and J 4 bases, with 12 bases left between them. Germline CDR1 and CDR2: SGDLS and YYNGEE. As DNA, the CDR3 is TGTGCCAGTGATAGGCCCTCCTATGGCTACACCTTC. Translating gives CASDRPSYGYTF. The variable domain in full, completed from reference TRBV9 and TRBJ1-2, reads DSGVTQTPKHLITATGQRVTLRCSPRSGDLSVYWYQQSLDQGLQFLIQYYNGEERAKGNILERFSAQQFPDLHSELNLSSLELGDSALYFCASDRPSYGYTFGSGTRLTVV.

The chain is built from TRBV14 and TRBJ2-5; 8 nucleotides align to TRBD1. The CDR3 has 16 amino acids. V shed 0 bases and J 2 bases; nucleotides not matched to a gene: 5. Germline-derived CDR1 and CDR2 are SGHDN and FVKESK. DNA for the CDR3: TGTGCCAGCAGCCAAGAACAGGGGGTAGTACAAGAGACCCAGTACTTC. It yields the protein CASSQEQGVVQETQYF.

This clone was recorded once. The V call is TRBV9, the J call TRBJ2-3; unclear D gene. Germline CDR1 is SGDLS and CDR2 is YYNGEE. The V and J ends lost 2 bases and 6 bases respectively, with 10 bases between them. The CDR3 totals 13 residues. The CDR3: CASSVGYGDTQYF. In DNA form, the CDR3 reads TGTGCCAGCAGCGTGGGCTATGGTGATACGCAGTATTTT.

The V gene is TRBV6-5, the J gene TRBJ2-5; no reliable D call. This CDR3 contains 13 residues. The germline V and J ends were trimmed by 8 bases and 0 bases, with 10 bases remaining between them. The V gene's germline CDR1 is MNHEY and CDR2 SVGAGI. This CDR3 reads CASFGRNQETQYF. CDR3 nucleotides: TGTGCCAGCTTCGGACGGAACCAAGAGACCCAGTACTTC.

The chain has TRBV15 and TRBJ1-1; D gene ambiguous. Germline loops: CDR1 LNHNV, CDR2 YYDKDF (reference sequence). Trimming took off 0 bases at V and 0 bases at J, with 8 bases between the two ends. The CDR3 is 15 residues long. The DNA of the CDR3 is TGTGCCACCAGCAGAGATAAGGGATTGAACACTGAAGCTTTCTTT. Its protein is CATSRDKGLNTEAFF. Combining the CDR3 with reference TRBV15 and TRBJ1-1 gives the whole variable domain DAMVIQNPRYQVTQFGKPVTLSCSQTLNHNVMYWYQQKSSQAPKLLFHYYDKDFNNEADTPDNFQSRRPNTSFCFLDIRSPGLGDTAMYLCATSRDKGLNTEAFFGQGTRLTVV.

This clone was detected only a few times. This chain joins TRBV29-1 and TRBJ2-5; D gene ambiguous. Germline assignment: CDR1 SQVTM and CDR2 ANQGSEA. V gave up 5 bases and J gave up 1 base, with 11 bases separating them. The CDR3 is made up of 13 amino acids. For the CDR3, the DNA is TGCAGCGTTCCCGTAACAAGCCAAGAGACCCAGTACTTC. The encoded protein is CSVPVTSQETQYF.

In this sample, this clone turned up once. This sequence joins TRBV9 and TRBJ1-2; 7 bases line up with TRBD1. Per germline, CDR1 SGDLS and CDR2 YYNGEE. V shed 5 bases, J shed 3 bases, and the junction held 10 bases outside the gene matches. The CDR3 extends over 15 amino acids. The CDR3 region is CASSPSEGGDYGYTF. Written as DNA, the CDR3 is TGTGCCAGCAGTCCTAGCGAAGGGGGCGACTATGGCTACACCTTC.

The chain carries TRBV6-5 and TRBJ2-3; 10 bases fit TRBD1. V lost 6 bases to trimming and J lost 6 bases; unmatched junction nucleotides: 6. Germline V CDR1 and CDR2: MNHEY, SVGAGI. The CDR3 length is 14 residues. For the CDR3, the DNA is TGTGCCAGCAGGAGGGGGACAGGGGTCGATACGCAGTATTTT. It translates to CASRRGTGVDTQYF.

This chain uses TRBV5-1 with TRBJ1-1; 9 bases are shared with TRBD1. After removal of 3 bases from V and 0 bases from J, the junction contained 15 bases not matched to a gene. This CDR3 contains 19 residues. The germline V gene has CDR1 SGHRS and CDR2 YFSETQ. CDR3 residues: CASSYSLFRDRVMNTEAFF. CDR3 nucleotides: TGCGCCAGCAGCTATTCCCTTTTCCGGGACAGGGTCATGAACACTGAAGCTTTCTTT.

The chain links TRBV10-2 to TRBJ2-2; 7 bases are shared with TRBD2. Trimming removed 7 bases from V and 3 bases from J; junction bases left unmatched: 11. The length of the CDR3 is 16 residues. Germline CDR1 is WSHSY and CDR2 is SAAADI. This CDR3 is CASTRRGLKDTGELFF. The CDR3 bases are TGCGCCAGCACAAGACGGGGACTAAAGGACACCGGGGAGCTGTTTTTT.

This chain uses TRBV28 with TRBJ1-1, with D perhaps TRBD1 (5 bases). The CDR3 has 12 amino acids. Germline V gene lookup returns CDR1 MDHEN and CDR2 SYDVKM. The germline V and J ends were trimmed by 1 base and 10 bases, with 10 bases remaining between them. The CDR3 sequence is CASSLSGLVAFF. The CDR3, as DNA: TGTGCCAGCAGTTTATCAGGGCTCGTAGCTTTCTTT.

The chain links TRBV28 to TRBJ1-1; 7 bases align to TRBD1. Germline values: CDR1 MDHEN, CDR2 SYDVKM. The CDR3 has 15 residues. The V gene end was trimmed by 6 bases and the J gene end by 0 bases; junction bases not matched to a gene: 7. CDR3 coding DNA: TGTGCCAGCAGGGGGGACAGCACCGTGAACACTGAAGCTTTCTTT. It encodes CASRGDSTVNTEAFF.

The chain uses TRBV4-3 and TRBJ2-3; possible D gene TRBD1, 5 bases. There are 15 residues in the CDR3. Germline lookup yields CDR1 LGHNA and CDR2 YSLEER. The germline V and J ends were trimmed by 0 bases and 3 bases, with 10 bases remaining between them. The CDR3 DNA reads as TGCGCCAGCAGCCAAGATTCCAGGGTTACAGATACGCAGTATTTT. It yields the protein CASSQDSRVTDTQYF.

V gene TRBV9 combines with J gene TRBJ2-1; D may correspond to TRBD1 or TRBD2 (5 bases each). The V end lost 4 bases, the J end lost 10 bases, and 18 bases lay between the germline ends. The CDR3 spans 14 residues. Germline V gives CDR1 SGDLS, CDR2 YYNGEE. The CDR3 coding sequence is TGTGCCAGCAGCCCAGGGAGAGCTCCCGGAGAGCAGTTCTTC. Its protein product is CASSPGRAPGEQFF.

The gene calls are TRBV5-4 and TRBJ2-2; perhaps TRBD2 as D (6 bases). The length of the CDR3 is 15 residues. The V gene's germline CDR1 is SGHNT and CDR2 YYREEE (reference sequence). With 5 bases removed from V and 0 bases from J, the gap between germline ends came to 11 bases. CDR3 DNA sequence: TGTGCCAGCAGGCCCGGGGGTACGAACACCGGGGAGCTGTTTTTT. It codes for CASRPGGTNTGELFF.

This sequence joins TRBV28 and TRBJ2-2; D is possibly TRBD1 (6 bases). Trimming shortened V by 5 bases and J by 0 bases, and 10 bases separated the two germline ends. Germline CDR1 reads MDHEN; CDR2 reads SYDVKM. The CDR3 consists of 15 residues. The CDR3 nucleotides read TGTGCCAGCAGTAGCACAGGGACGAACACCGGGGAGCTGTTTTTT. Translated, it gives CASSSTGTNTGELFF.

The chain recombines TRBV4-3 with TRBJ2-3; 10 bases line up with TRBD2. The V gene end was trimmed by 1 base and the J gene end by 0 bases; junction bases not matched to a gene: 10. CDR1 and CDR2 from the germline V gene are LGHNA and YSLEER. The CDR3 consists of 19 residues. As DNA, the CDR3 is TGCGCCAGCAGCCAAGCGCTAGCGGGGGCCCTGGATAGCACAGATACGCAGTATTTT. Its protein is CASSQALAGALDSTDTQYF.

The chain carries TRBV19 and TRBJ2-3, with 8 bases matching TRBD2. Per the germline V gene, CDR1 is LNHDA and CDR2 is SQIVND (reference sequence). Trimming cost V 5 bases and J 4 bases; bases outside gene matches: 8. CDR3 length: 15 amino acids. CDR3 nucleotide sequence: TGTGCCAGTAGTCCCGTGGCGGGGGGAGCAGATACGCAGTATTTT. It translates to CASSPVAGGADTQYF.

The rearrangement joins TRBV7-9 to TRBJ1-5; tentative D call: TRBD1 (5 bases). The CDR3 runs 15 residues. Between the trimmed V and J ends, which lost 2 bases and 4 bases, there was a span of 12 bases. CDR1 and CDR2 from the germline V gene are SEHNR and FQNEAQ (reference sequence). The CDR3 DNA reads as TGTGCCAGCAGCTTATCCGGGGACCGAAATCAGCCCCAGCATTTT. It translates to CASSLSGDRNQPQHF.

This clone occurred once. V usage is TRBV9 and J usage is TRBJ2-5, with 7 bases matching TRBD2. Per germline, CDR1 SGDLS and CDR2 YYNGEE. With 1 base clipped from V and 4 bases from J, the junction kept 4 bases outside the gene matches. The CDR3 consists of 14 residues. CDR3 loop: CASSVQGRGETQYF. The CDR3 DNA reads as TGTGCCAGCAGCGTACAAGGGAGGGGAGAGACCCAGTACTTC. Supplemented by reference TRBV9 and TRBJ2-5, the full variable domain reads DSGVTQTPKHLITATGQRVTLRCSPRSGDLSVYWYQQSLDQGLQFLIQYYNGEERAKGNILERFSAQQFPDLHSELNLSSLELGDSALYFCASSVQGRGETQYFGPGTRLLVL.

The chain carries TRBV10-3 and TRBJ2-2; weak D call: TRBD2 (6 bases). V lost 7 bases and J lost 2, with 11 bases in between. The germline V gene has CDR1 ENHRY and CDR2 SYGVKD. CDR3 length equals 14 residues. As DNA, the CDR3 is TGTGCCATCAAGGTGGGAGGAAACACCGGGGAGCTGTTTTTT. It specifies CAIKVGGNTGELFF.